What follows is one T cell receptor beta chain and its context. The data are from a study of blood T cell repertoires in COVID-19. Study as a whole: Donors in the United States, Italy and Spain gave samples during acute or convalescent COVID-19. Sources were T cells, B-cell-depleted T cells, or PBMCs; the material itself was cDNA or gDNA.

In the source study's methods: Amplifying reference gene primers gave estimates of nucleated cell counts. Using immunoSEQ multiplex PCR, the repertoire was profiled, and TCRdb retains in-frame clones only, with some absent. V, J and clone size were drawn from that table, and D and trimming were deduced from the DNA. The sample has under 40,000 clones, over 85% seen once; the top ten hold roughly 1%. The source material was peripheral blood. This receptor was identified in a male donor with active COVID-19.

The CDR3 sequence is CASRKTGVSLHF. In DNA, the CDR3 is TGTGCCAGCAGAAAAACAGGGGTCTCCCTCCACTTT. V gene TRBV6-6 combines with J gene TRBJ1-6, with 7 bases lining up with TRBD1. The CDR3 has 12 amino acids. With V trimmed by 6 bases and J by 14 bases, 7 bases remained unmatched. Per the germline V gene, CDR1 is MNHNY and CDR2 is SVGAGI (reference sequence).